The table lists the clone carrying this T cell receptor (beta chain) with a few counts. Its antigen is currently unknown. The source of the sample is a study of post-analysis software for immune sequencing data. Whole-study findings and limits: Significantly decreased normalized Chao1 diversity was recorded for multiple sclerosis patients relative to controls. The five TRBV segments detected at higher frequency in patients than in controls included TRBV5-6, TRBV5-1 and TRBV20-1.

Every TCR beta cDNA library bore unique molecular identifiers. MiXCR, applied by TCRdb to the PCR reads, yields one record per CDR3 protein. The data contain about 770,000 distinct CDR3 sequences, around 46% of them singletons. Trimming at V came to 6 bases and at J to 6 bases, leaving 9 bases not matched to a gene. The CDR3 has 15 amino acids. Per the germline V gene, CDR1 is SGHVS and CDR2 is FQNEAQ. This TCR was sampled from a girl aged 10 to 17 with multiple sclerosis. Sequenced material: blood. V usage is TRBV7-8 and J usage is TRBJ2-1; 9 bases are shared with TRBD2. The CDR3 coding sequence is TGTGCCAGCAGGATAGCGGGAGACTCGGGCAATGAGCAGTTCTTC. As protein: CASRIAGDSGNEQFF.